This TCR beta chain was obtained from a study of blood T cells in healthy people across ages. Primers used in a second PCR of about 7 to 12 cycles were a sample-barcoded 5' primer and a J-beta primer mix. TCRdb re-called the 5' RACE reads through MiXCR, storing one row per CDR3 protein. The sample holds around 820,000 distinct CDR3 sequences, 25% seen once. To note about this clonotype: The target antigen is unknown.

Study results and limitations: Fewer expanded clones and more diversity marked long-lived versus aged donors.

There are 14 residues in the CDR3. V shed 3 bases and J shed 3 bases, with 11 bases lying between them. The V gene's germline CDR1 is SEHNR and CDR2 FQNEAQ (reference sequence). Isolation recovered at least 7 million PBMCs from every sample. Another study also made use of these data, one on T cells of mothers and their children. That study adds: The whole RNA yield was converted to cDNA, about 1.4 ug per 15 ul. Maternal samples each gave over 9.5 million TCR beta CDR3 reads, and child samples some 2.8 million each.

Material for sequencing was blood. The rearrangement links TRBV7-9 to TRBJ2-5, with a possible D match to TRBD2 (6 bases). The sequence came from a boy under 18 in good health. The DNA for the CDR3 is TGTGCCAGCAGCTTGGGGGGATCGGAAGAGACCCAGTACTTC. It codes for CASSLGGSEETQYF.